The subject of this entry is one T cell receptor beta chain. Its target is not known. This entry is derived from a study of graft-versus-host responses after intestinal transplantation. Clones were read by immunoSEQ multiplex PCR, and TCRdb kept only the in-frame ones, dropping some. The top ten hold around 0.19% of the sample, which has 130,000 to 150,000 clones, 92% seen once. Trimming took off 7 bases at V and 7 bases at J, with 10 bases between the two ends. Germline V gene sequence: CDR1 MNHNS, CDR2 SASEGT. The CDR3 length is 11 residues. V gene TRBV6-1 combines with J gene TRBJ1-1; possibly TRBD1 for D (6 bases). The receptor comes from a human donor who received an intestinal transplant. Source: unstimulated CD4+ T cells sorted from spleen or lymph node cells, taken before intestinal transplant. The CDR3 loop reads CASMQDSEAFF. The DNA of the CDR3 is TGTGCCAGCATGCAGGACAGTGAAGCTTTCTTT.